The clone carrying this T cell receptor beta chain was picked up many times. What it binds is unknown. The CDR3 consists of 12 residues. In germline, CDR1 is MNHNS, CDR2 SASEGT. Trimming removed 7 bases from V and 0 bases from J, with 7 bases in between. The time point is: persistent/refractory GD, antithyroid drugs over 5 years with positive TRAb. The authors made the TCR library using RNA they extracted from PBMCs. The source of the sample is a study of regulatory T cells in long-lasting Graves disease. Study-wide background: Graves' disease counted as persistent after over 5 years of antithyroid drugs with positive TSH receptor antibodies. Points from the study as a whole: With persistent disease, TRBV28, TRBJ1-2 and TRBJ2-5 were the favored segments. Peripheral blood was the sole material, not thyroid tissue.

Investigators prepared the TCR beta libraries by applying iRepertoire HTBI primers and Arm-PCR of CDR3 regions. Via MiXCR, TCRdb re-called the multiplex PCR reads, giving one row per CDR3 protein. The table has 300,000 or so distinct CDR3 sequences, 15% to 20% seen once. The material sequenced was peripheral blood mononuclear cells (PBMCs), taken when the disease was refractory, from a patient treated with antithyroid drugs. The gene calls are TRBV6-1 and TRBJ2-7; D uncertain. The TCR sequence derives from a female donor with Graves disease. DNA of the CDR3: TGTGCCAGCAAGACGAGCTCCTACGAGCAGTACTTC. Its translation is CASKTSSYEQYF.